The next 29 T cell receptor beta chains were all read from a single sample in a study of T cell changes during pregnancy in multiple sclerosis. Repertoires were generated with immunoSEQ multiplex PCR, while TCRdb's copy carries only in-frame clones and drops some. The table has around 40,000 clones, 91% seen once. The starting material was CD4+ T cells from peripheral blood mononuclear cells, obtained before pregnancy. Receptors originate from a female donor with multiple sclerosis, enrolled in a pregnancy study.

The J gene is TRBJ2-3, the V gene TRBV4-2; 12 bases align to TRBD2. This CDR3 is 18 amino acids long. Germline loops: CDR1 LGHNA, CDR2 YNFKEQ. The trim removed 1 base at V and 1 base at J, leaving 6 bases unmatched. The DNA of the CDR3 is TGTGCCAGCAGCCAAGCGGCTAGCGGGGGGGCGGGCACAGATACGCAGTATTTT. Its protein is CASSQAASGGAGTDTQYF.

The rearrangement links TRBV10-3 to TRBJ2-6; D possibly corresponds to TRBD2 (6 bases). Germline lookup yields CDR1 ENHRY and CDR2 SYGVKD. The CDR3 covers 15 residues. V lost 8 bases and J 3 bases, leaving 14 bases between the germline ends. The CDR3 is CAIGDGGVGANVLTF. In nucleotides, the CDR3 is TGTGCCATCGGGGACGGGGGTGTTGGGGCCAACGTCCTGACTTTC.

The rearrangement links TRBV10-3 to TRBJ2-7; D unresolved. The CDR3 loop spans 12 amino acids. Germline V gene lookup returns CDR1 ENHRY and CDR2 SYGVKD. The V end lost 4 bases, the J end lost 6 bases, and 10 bases lay between the germline ends. DNA for the CDR3: TGTGCCATCAGTGGGGCCCCGCCCGAGCAGTACTTC. Protein: CAISGAPPEQYF.

V is TRBV5-1 and J is TRBJ1-1; 8 bases line up with TRBD1. With 0 bases clipped from V and 1 base from J, the junction kept 5 bases outside the gene matches. Germline-derived CDR1 and CDR2 are SGHRS and YFSETQ. This CDR3 has 16 residues. The CDR3 DNA is TGCGCCAGCAGCTTGGCTCGGACAGGGAGGAACACTGAAGCTTTCTTT. Protein: CASSLARTGRNTEAFF.

The chain joins TRBV11-3 to TRBJ2-3; the D gene is possibly TRBD1 (5 bases). Per germline, CDR1 SGHNT and CDR2 YENEEA. The CDR3 covers 14 residues. V was shortened by 6 bases and J by 0 bases, with 10 bases between the two germline ends. The CDR3, as DNA: TGTGCCAGCAGTTATGACAGTAGCACAGATACGCAGTATTTT. Translating gives CASSYDSSTDTQYF.

The chain carries TRBV5-6 and TRBJ2-2; the D gene is possibly TRBD2 (5 bases). Between the trimmed V and J ends, which lost 0 bases and 6 bases, there was a span of 15 bases. The germline CDR1 and CDR2 sequences are SGHDT and YYEEEE. The CDR3 extends over 16 amino acids. Here the CDR3 reads CASSLAASSVAGELFF. In DNA, the CDR3 is TGTGCCAGCAGCTTGGCGGCTAGCAGTGTCGCCGGGGAGCTGTTTTTT.

The CDR3 nucleotides read TGTGCCAGCAGCTTCCAAGGACAGGGACAAACTGAAGCTTTCTTT. Its translation is CASSFQGQGQTEAFF. The chain has TRBV7-3 and TRBJ1-1, with TRBD1 identical over 8 bases. Germline assignment: CDR1 SGHTA and CDR2 FQGTGA. V lost 3 bases, J lost 5 bases, and 8 bases stayed unmatched. This CDR3 has 15 residues.

The rearrangement links TRBV4-3 to TRBJ1-2, with D unclear. CDR3 length: 15 amino acids. The germline V gene encodes CDR1 LGHNA and CDR2 YSLEER. Trimming pared 0 bases from V and 4 bases from J, leaving 12 bases between. This CDR3 reads CASSQDIGGSYGYTF. The CDR3 coding sequence is TGCGCCAGCAGCCAAGATATCGGAGGGTCCTATGGCTACACCTTC.

The chain recombines TRBV7-7 with TRBJ2-1; 7 bases line up with TRBD1. CDR1 and CDR2 from the germline V gene are SSHAT and FNYEAQ (reference sequence). This CDR3 contains 13 residues. J was trimmed by 8 bases and V by 1 base; bases with no gene match: 2. CDR3 sequence reads: CASSLGQGDEQFF. The CDR3 DNA sequence: TGTGCCAGCAGCTTAGGCCAGGGGGATGAGCAGTTCTTC. The full variable domain, its missing parts supplied by reference TRBV7-7 and TRBJ2-1, is GAGVSQSPRYKVTKRGQDVTLRCDPISSHATLYWYQQALGQGPEFLTYFNYEAQPDKSGLPSDRFSAERPEGSISTLTIQRTEQRDSAMYRCASSLGQGDEQFFGPGTRLTVL.

The chain employs TRBV7-2 and TRBJ2-3, with 9 bases identical to TRBD2. The CDR3 is 16 residues long. The ends lost 5 bases at V and 5 bases at J; junction bases unmatched: 11. Germline values: CDR1 SGHTA, CDR2 FQGNSA. The CDR3 here is CASSLVGLAGRDTQYF. The CDR3 nucleotides read TGTGCCAGCAGCCTAGTAGGGCTAGCGGGGAGAGATACGCAGTATTTT.

This clone came up a few times. The chain is built from TRBV4-1 and TRBJ2-1; D is ambiguous. This CDR3 contains 16 residues. Germline loops: CDR1 MGHRA, CDR2 YSYEKL. The V gene lost 2 bases and the J gene lost 0 bases, with 11 bases spanning the gap. CDR3 protein: CASSQLDLTSYNEQFF. CDR3 bases: TGCGCCAGCAGCCAACTAGACTTAACCTCCTACAATGAGCAGTTCTTC.

The chain carries TRBV30 and TRBJ1-4, with unresolved D. CDR1 is GTSNPN and CDR2 is SVGIG in the germline V gene (reference sequence). There are 12 residues in the CDR3. V dropped 3 bases and J dropped 7 bases, with 9 bases sitting between them. This CDR3 is CAWRQRGEKLFF. The CDR3 DNA sequence: TGTGCCTGGAGACAACGAGGTGAAAAACTGTTTTTT. The complete variable domain, with remaining parts taken from reference TRBV30 and TRBJ1-4, reads SQTIHQWPATLVQPVGSPLSLECTVEGTSNPNLYWYRQAAGRGLQLLFYSVGIGQISSEVPQNLSASRPQDRQFILSSKKLLLSDSGFYLCAWRQRGEKLFFGSGTQLSVL.

The chain uses TRBV5-5 and TRBJ1-1; TRBD1 agrees at 9 bases. CDR1 and CDR2 (germline): SGHKS, YYEKEE (reference sequence). The CDR3 totals 19 residues. The ends lost 3 bases at V and 1 base at J; junction bases unmatched: 16. The CDR3 nucleotides read TGTGCCAGCAGCTACAGACCACCGGGACAGGGAATTGGGAACACTGAAGCTTTCTTT. Amino acid sequence: CASSYRPPGQGIGNTEAFF.

The gene calls are TRBV18 and TRBJ1-5, with TRBD1 matching over 10 bases. This CDR3 is 16 amino acids long. Per germline, CDR1 KGHSH and CDR2 LQKENI. The V gene end was trimmed by 3 bases and the J gene end by 3 bases; junction bases not matched to a gene: 5. DNA of the CDR3: TGTGCCAGCTCACCCCCGGGACAGGGGCCCAATCAGCCCCAGCATTTT. This sequence encodes CASSPPGQGPNQPQHF.

The chain carries TRBV11-1 and TRBJ2-7; D might be TRBD1 (5 bases). CDR1 is SGHAT, CDR2 FQDESV, per germline (reference sequence). The CDR3 length is 14 residues. V lost 1 base to trimming and J lost 1 base, with 8 bases between them. This CDR3 reads CASSLDRYSYEQYF. The CDR3 bases are TGTGCCAGCAGCTTAGACAGGTATTCCTACGAGCAGTACTTC.

V and J are TRBV5-6 and TRBJ1-2, with 10 bases identical to TRBD1. V trimming: 5 bases; J trimming: 0 bases; junction bases outside the gene matches: 7. CDR1 and CDR2 from the germline V gene are SGHDT and YYEEEE. The length of the CDR3 is 16 residues. CDR3 loop: CASRLTGGHSNYGYTF. CDR3 DNA: TGTGCCAGCAGGCTGACAGGGGGCCACTCTAACTATGGCTACACCTTC.

The CDR3 loop reads CASGQQGALGTIVYEQYF. Here the CDR3 DNA reads TGTGCCAGCGGCCAACAGGGTGCCTTGGGTACCATCGTCTACGAGCAGTACTTC. This chain uses TRBV7-2 with TRBJ2-7, with D possibly matching TRBD1 (6 bases). Germline V gene data show CDR1 as SGHTA and CDR2 as FQGNSA. There are 18 residues in the CDR3. V was trimmed by 8 bases and J by 3 bases, leaving 29 bases between them.

This clone has just one count. The chain couples TRBV5-4 to TRBJ1-1; no definite D call. The CDR3 has 13 amino acids. The V gene's germline CDR1 is SGHNT and CDR2 YYREEE (reference sequence). The ends were cut back, 1 base at V and 1 base at J, with 5 bases in the middle. Here the CDR3 reads CASSLPGNTEAFF. The CDR3, as DNA: TGTGCCAGCAGCTTGCCCGGGAACACTGAAGCTTTCTTT. Variable domain in full (rest from reference TRBV5-4 and TRBJ1-1): ETGVTQSPTHLIKTRGQQVTLRCSSQSGHNTVSWYQQALGQGPQFIFQYYREEENGRGNFPPRFSGLQFPNYSSELNVNALELDDSALYLCASSLPGNTEAFFGQGTRLTVV.

The V gene is TRBV7-8, the J gene TRBJ2-6; maybe TRBD1 (6 bases). The CDR3 runs 17 residues. V was cut by 4 bases and J by 4 bases, with 17 bases left in between. Germline CDR1 reads SGHVS; CDR2 reads FQNEAQ. The CDR3 spells CASSSTGSTAGANVLTF. CDR3 DNA sequence: TGTGCCAGCAGCTCGACAGGTTCTACGGCCGGGGCCAACGTCCTGACTTTC.

The gene calls are TRBV15 and TRBJ2-1; 9 bases map to TRBD2. Per germline, CDR1 LNHNV and CDR2 YYDKDF (reference sequence). The CDR3 sequence is 19 residues long. V dropped 1 base and J dropped 0; count of bases not matched to a gene: 10. Written as DNA, the CDR3 is TGTGCCACCAGCAGAGCTAGGCGGCTAGCGGGGAGCTCCTACAATGAGCAGTTCTTC. Residues: CATSRARRLAGSSYNEQFF. The entire variable domain, with the rest obtained from reference TRBV15 and TRBJ2-1, is as follows: DAMVIQNPRYQVTQFGKPVTLSCSQTLNHNVMYWYQQKSSQAPKLLFHYYDKDFNNEADTPDNFQSRRPNTSFCFLDIRSPGLGDTAMYLCATSRARRLAGSSYNEQFFGPGTRLTVL.

This chain joins TRBV7-6 and TRBJ1-2, with D possibly being TRBD1 (6 bases). Trimming took off 1 base at V and 3 bases at J, with 6 bases between the two ends. In germline, CDR1 is SGHVS, CDR2 FNYEAQ. CDR3 length: 13 amino acids. The CDR3 nucleotides read TGTGCCAGCAGCTTAGGACAGGACTATGGCTACACCTTC. Translation: CASSLGQDYGYTF.

The gene calls are TRBV19 and TRBJ1-1; a possible D gene is TRBD1 (6 bases). The V end was cut by 2 bases, the J end by 8 bases, with 9 bases between. The V gene's germline CDR1 is LNHDA and CDR2 SQIVND (reference sequence). This CDR3 has 12 amino acids. This CDR3 is CASSIRDIEAFF. CDR3 in DNA: TGTGCCAGTAGTATACGGGACATAGAAGCTTTCTTT.

V is TRBV9 and J is TRBJ1-4, with D possibly TRBD1 on 6 matching bases. The CDR3 is 12 residues long. The germline V and J ends were trimmed by 4 bases and 11 bases, with 12 bases remaining between them. Germline values: CDR1 SGDLS, CDR2 YYNGEE. CDR3 sequence (DNA): TGTGCCAGCAGCCCCCAACAGGGTAAACTGTTTTTT. Amino acids: CASSPQQGKLFF.

The rearrangement uses TRBV27 and TRBJ1-4, with 8 bases lining up with TRBD1. Germline lookup yields CDR1 MNHEY and CDR2 SMNVEV (reference sequence). The CDR3 consists of 17 residues. V lost 5 bases and J lost 0; bases outside the gene matches: 8. The CDR3 DNA sequence: TGTGCCAGCAGTCCGAGACAGGGGTGGGCAACTAATGAAAAACTGTTTTTT. This gives the protein CASSPRQGWATNEKLFF.

The genes are TRBV6-1 and TRBJ2-7, with TRBD2 identical over 9 bases. V dropped 2 bases and J dropped 6; count of bases not matched to a gene: 5. Looked up from germline, CDR1 is MNHNS and CDR2 is SASEGT. The CDR3 sequence is 14 residues long. CDR3 sequence (DNA): TGTGCCAGCAGTGAAAGACTAGCGGCGCTCGAGCAGTACTTC. As protein: CASSERLAALEQYF.

V is TRBV5-4 and J is TRBJ2-3, with 8 bases that match TRBD2. The ends lost 4 bases at V and 0 bases at J; junction bases unmatched: 7. The CDR3 sequence is 16 residues long. The germline CDR1 and CDR2 sequences are SGHNT and YYREEE (reference sequence). In DNA, the CDR3 is TGTGCCAGCAGCGGCGGGACTAGACCTAGCACAGATACGCAGTATTTT. This translates into CASSGGTRPSTDTQYF.

The chain uses TRBV27 and TRBJ1-5; D perhaps matches TRBD1 (6 bases). Germline loops: CDR1 MNHEY, CDR2 SMNVEV (reference sequence). V was trimmed by 1 base and J by 9 bases, leaving 19 bases between them. This CDR3 spans 16 amino acids. CDR3 loop: CASSLYSGGAKLPQHF. CDR3 nucleotides: TGTGCCAGCAGTTTATATAGTGGGGGGGCGAAGCTGCCCCAGCATTTT.

This chain's CDR3 is CASSENDRAYTIYF. In nucleotides, the CDR3 is TGTGCCAGCAGTGAAAACGACAGGGCCTACACCATATATTTT. The chain recombines TRBV6-1 with TRBJ1-3; TRBD1 agrees at 7 bases. The CDR3 extends over 14 amino acids. Germline assignment: CDR1 MNHNS and CDR2 SASEGT. The V and J ends lost 2 bases and 8 bases, in that order; junction bases with no gene match: 6.

The rearrangement links TRBV7-6 to TRBJ1-4; D perhaps matches TRBD1 (5 bases). From germline, CDR1 is SGHVS and CDR2 FNYEAQ. The ends were cut back, 3 bases at V and 3 bases at J, with 5 bases in the middle. This CDR3 has 13 amino acids. Written as DNA, the CDR3 is TGTGCCAGCAGCTTGGGGCCTAATGAAAAACTGTTTTTT. It yields the protein CASSLGPNEKLFF.